This is a list of T cell receptor beta chains from one sample in a study of blood T cell repertoires in COVID-19. Profiling relied on immunoSEQ multiplex PCR, and the TCRdb table lists in-frame clones only, not all of them. The table includes some 260,000 clones, roughly 87% detected once. Sequenced sample: peripheral blood. The receptors derive from a man between 18 and 35 years old with active or convalescent COVID-19. CDR3s include the opening cysteine and the closing phenylalanine or tryptophan. The D gene is left open where the match is weak. Clone size, where shown, is once, few, many, or a class for clones that have expanded.

j_gene	d_gene	v_gene	abundance	CDR3nt	CDR3aa
TRBJ2-2	TRBD2	TRBV7-3	-	TGTGCCAGCAGCTTATTTCCTAGCGGGGGGCTCATAAAGAGCGGGGAGCTGTTTTTT	CASSLFPSGGLIKSGELFF
TRBJ1-2	-	TRBV12-3/TRBV12-4	-	TGTGCCAGCAGTTTAGATCTCTTTGGCTACACCTTC	CASSLDLFGYTF
TRBJ1-1	-	TRBV29-1	-	TGCAGCGTTGAAGCAGGGGAAATAAACACTGAAGCTTTCTTT	CSVEAGEINTEAFF
TRBJ1-6	-	TRBV7-9	-	TGTGCCAGCAGCTTAGCCACTGGCAGGGAAGGGTCACCCCTCCACTTT	CASSLATGREGSPLHF
TRBJ2-2	TRBD2	TRBV7-2	-	TGTGCCAGCAGAGCGGGAGCTCCCACCGGGGAGCTGTTTTTT	CASRAGAPTGELFF
TRBJ1-2	-	TRBV7-2	-	TGTGCCAGCAGCTTAGCTGGGGGGACGAACTATGGCTACACCTTC	CASSLAGGTNYGYTF
TRBJ1-6	-	TRBV7-9	-	TGTGCCAGCAGGAACACGGACAGCCTTCATAATTCACCCCTCCACTTT	CASRNTDSLHNSPLHF
TRBJ2-7	-	TRBV18	-	TGTGCCAGCTCATCTCAGGACGAGCAGTACTTC	CASSSQDEQYF
TRBJ1-2	-	TRBV29-1	-	TGCAGCGTACAGGACCCTAACTATGGCTACACCTTC	CSVQDPNYGYTF
TRBJ2-1	TRBD1	TRBV27	-	TGTGCCAGCAGTTTTTTCCAGGGGGCACATGAGCAGTTCTTC	CASSFFQGAHEQFF
TRBJ1-1	-	TRBV29-1	-	TGCAGCGTAGACCAGGGTTTCGCTTTCTTT	CSVDQGFAFF
TRBJ2-1	TRBD1	TRBV5-6	-	TGTGCCAGCAGCTTCGGGACAGGGGGCTACAATGAGCAGTTCTTC	CASSFGTGGYNEQFF
TRBJ1-6	-	TRBV19	-	TGTGCCAGCACTACAGGGCTGTCACCCCTCCACTTT	CASTTGLSPLHF
TRBJ2-2	-	TRBV15	-	TGTGCCACCAGCAGAGAGGCACAGTTCTCCGGGGAGCTGTTTTTT	CATSREAQFSGELFF
TRBJ2-3	TRBD2	TRBV9	-	TGTGCCAGCAGCGCCCGTTCTCGGGGGGGCACAGATACGCAGTATTTT	CASSARSRGGTDTQYF
TRBJ2-7	-	TRBV12-3/TRBV12-4	-	TGTGCCAGCAGCTCCCAGGGGGGCGAGCAGTACTTC	CASSSQGGEQYF
TRBJ2-7	-	TRBV6-2/TRBV6-3	few	TGTGCCAGCAGTTTTTCGGCAGGGAACGAGCAGTACTTC	CASSFSAGNEQYF
TRBJ1-1	-	TRBV2	-	TGTGCCCCCCGACAGGAAATGAACACTGAAGCTTTCTTT	CAPRQEMNTEAFF
TRBJ1-2	TRBD1	TRBV13	-	TGTGCCAGCAGCTTAGGGGACAGACAGGGGGCTAACTATGGCTACACCTTC	CASSLGDRQGANYGYTF
TRBJ2-6	-	TRBV4-2	-	TGTGCCAGCAGCCAGGTGAGCGACTCTGGGGCCAACGTCCTGACTTTC	CASSQVSDSGANVLTF
TRBJ2-1	-	TRBV27	-	TGTGCCAGCAGTTTATTCGGCCAGGGATCCTACAATGAGCAGTTCTTC	CASSLFGQGSYNEQFF
TRBJ1-4	-	TRBV28	-	TGTGCCAGCAGTTCACCGGGGCGGGATGGAGAAAAACTGTTTTTT	CASSSPGRDGEKLFF
TRBJ1-4	-	TRBV20-1	-	TGCAGTGCTAGTTCGCCGGCAACTAATGAAAAACTGTTTTTT	CSASSPATNEKLFF
TRBJ1-1	-	TRBV12-3/TRBV12-4	-	TGTGCCAGCAGTTTTTATCAGGGCACTGAAGCTTTCTTT	CASSFYQGTEAFF
TRBJ1-1	-	TRBV5-1	-	TGCGCCAGCAGCTTGGCGGCAGGAAAGAACACTGAAGCTTTCTTT	CASSLAAGKNTEAFF
TRBJ2-2	-	TRBV18	-	TGTGCCAGCTCAAATTTAGGACAGATGTTGAACACCGGGGAGCTGTTTTTT	CASSNLGQMLNTGELFF
TRBJ2-5	-	TRBV11-2	-	TGTGCCAGCAGCTTAGATGTAGGAGAGCGGGAAGAGACCCAGTACTTC	CASSLDVGEREETQYF
TRBJ2-3	-	TRBV6-4	-	TGTGCCAGCAGCCATACGGGGGTTGAGACAGATACGCAGTATTTT	CASSHTGVETDTQYF
TRBJ1-4	TRBD1	TRBV6-6	-	TGTGCCAGCAGTCCCCGAGGGACAGGGGGGTCTAATGAAAAACTGTTTTTT	CASSPRGTGGSNEKLFF
TRBJ2-5	TRBD2	TRBV28	once	TGTGCCAGCAGTTTACGTGGGCAGGGACTAGGCGAGACCCAGTACTTC	CASSLRGQGLGETQYF
TRBJ2-7	-	TRBV19	-	TGTGCCAGTAGGAGACAGGATCGAGCCTACGAGCAGTACTTC	CASRRQDRAYEQYF
TRBJ2-7	TRBD2	TRBV10-3	-	TGTGCCGCCGGACTAGCGGGGGACTACGAGCAGTACTTC	CAAGLAGDYEQYF
TRBJ1-5	TRBD1	TRBV2	-	TGTGCCAGCAGTGAAGCGTTCAGGGGGAGTCAGCCCCAGCATTTT	CASSEAFRGSQPQHF
TRBJ2-7	TRBD2	TRBV9	-	TGTGCCAGCAGCCGATCTAGCGGGGGGGCCCTCGAGCAGTACTTC	CASSRSSGGALEQYF
TRBJ2-6	TRBD1	TRBV15	-	TGTGCCACCACTCGAGGGGCAGGGGGTTCAGGGGCCAACGTCCTGACTTTC	CATTRGAGGSGANVLTF